The clone carrying this TCR beta chain was found many times. Its matching antigen is unknown. Trimming took 0 bases from V and 3 from J, leaving 15 bases between them. The CDR3 loop spans 16 amino acids. Germline assignment: CDR1 GTSNPN and CDR2 SVGIG (reference sequence). RNA transcripts were the template for amplifying TCR beta CDR3 regions. First-round RT-PCR of the TCR CDR3 relied on the HTBI primer set. TCRdb analysed the multiplex PCR reads with MiXCR anew, one entry per CDR3 protein. The table shows hundreds of thousands of distinct CDR3 sequences, with roughly 14% occurring only once. This sample is drawn from a study of T cells in Graves' hyperthyroidism and ophthalmopathy. Study outcomes and limitations: Most thyroid clonotypes with frequency above 0.001 were detected in blood.

The clonotype was recovered from a woman aged 45-65 years with Graves' ophthalmopathy. V usage is TRBV30 and J usage is TRBJ2-1; D unresolved. Specimen: blood. This CDR3 reads CAWSVIGRASYNEQFF. The CDR3 DNA is TGTGCCTGGAGTGTAATAGGACGGGCTAGCTACAATGAGCAGTTCTTC.